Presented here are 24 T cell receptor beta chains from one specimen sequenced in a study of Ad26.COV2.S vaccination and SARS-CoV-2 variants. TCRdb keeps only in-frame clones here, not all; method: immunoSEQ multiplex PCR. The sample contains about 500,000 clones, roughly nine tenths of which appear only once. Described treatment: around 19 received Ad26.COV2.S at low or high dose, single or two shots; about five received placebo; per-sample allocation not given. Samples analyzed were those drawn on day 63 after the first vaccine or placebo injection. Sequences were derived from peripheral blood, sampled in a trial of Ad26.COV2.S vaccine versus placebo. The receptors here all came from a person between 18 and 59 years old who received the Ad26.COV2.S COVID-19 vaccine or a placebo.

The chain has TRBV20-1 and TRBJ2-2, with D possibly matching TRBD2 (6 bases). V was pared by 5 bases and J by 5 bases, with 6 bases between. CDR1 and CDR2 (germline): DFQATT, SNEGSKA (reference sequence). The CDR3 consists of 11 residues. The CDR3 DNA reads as TGCAGTGCTCGGGGGACCGGGGAGCTGTTTTTT. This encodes CSARGTGELFF.

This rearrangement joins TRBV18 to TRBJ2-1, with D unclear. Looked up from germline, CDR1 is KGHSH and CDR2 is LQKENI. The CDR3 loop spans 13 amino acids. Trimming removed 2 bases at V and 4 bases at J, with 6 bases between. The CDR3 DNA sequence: TGTGCCAGCTCACCAGTCGGATACAATGAGCAGTTCTTC. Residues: CASSPVGYNEQFF. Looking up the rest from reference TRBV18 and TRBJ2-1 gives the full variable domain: NAGVMQNPRHLVRRRGQEARLRCSPMKGHSHVYWYRQLPEEGLKFMVYLQKENIIDESGMPKERFSAEFPKEGPSILRIQQVVRGDSAAYFCASSPVGYNEQFFGPGTRLTVL.

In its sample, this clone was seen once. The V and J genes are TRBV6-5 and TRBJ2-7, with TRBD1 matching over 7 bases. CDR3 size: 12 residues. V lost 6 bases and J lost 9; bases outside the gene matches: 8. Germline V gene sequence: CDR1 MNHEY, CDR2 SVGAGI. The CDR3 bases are TGTGCCAGCAGCGACAGGGTTTTCGGGCAGTACTTC. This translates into CASSDRVFGQYF.

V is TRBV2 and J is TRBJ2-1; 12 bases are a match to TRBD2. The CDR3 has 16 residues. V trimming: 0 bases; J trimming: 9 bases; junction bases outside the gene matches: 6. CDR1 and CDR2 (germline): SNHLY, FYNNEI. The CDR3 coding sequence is TGTGCCAGCAGTGAAGCGGCTAGCGGGGGGGCCGGTGAGCAGTTCTTC. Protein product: CASSEAASGGAGEQFF.

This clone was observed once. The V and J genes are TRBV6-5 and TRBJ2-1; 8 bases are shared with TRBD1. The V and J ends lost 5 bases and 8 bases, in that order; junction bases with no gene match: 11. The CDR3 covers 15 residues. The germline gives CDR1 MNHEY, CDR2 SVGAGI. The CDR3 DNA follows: TGTGCCAGCAGTCCCCTGGTCACAGGGGGGCATGAGCAGTTCTTC. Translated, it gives CASSPLVTGGHEQFF.

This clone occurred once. CDR3 sequence: CASRTGEWGYTF. CDR3 coding DNA: TGTGCCAGCCGTACGGGGGAGTGGGGTTACACCTTC. This chain links TRBV2 with TRBJ1-2; TRBD1 might be the D (5 bases). Between the trimmed V and J ends, which lost 8 bases and 11 bases, there was a span of 18 bases. The germline V gene has CDR1 SNHLY and CDR2 FYNNEI. The CDR3 covers 12 residues.

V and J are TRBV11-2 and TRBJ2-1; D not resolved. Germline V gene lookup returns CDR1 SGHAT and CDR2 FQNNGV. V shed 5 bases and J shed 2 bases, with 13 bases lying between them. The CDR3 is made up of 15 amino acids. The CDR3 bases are TGTGCCAGCAGCCCTGAAGCGCATACCTACAATGAGCAGTTCTTC. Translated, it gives CASSPEAHTYNEQFF. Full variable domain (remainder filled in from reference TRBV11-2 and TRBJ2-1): EAGVAQSPRYKIIEKRQSVAFWCNPISGHATLYWYQQILGQGPKLLIQFQNNGVVDDSQLPKDRFSAERLKGVDSTLKIQPAKLEDSAVYLCASSPEAHTYNEQFFGPGTRLTVL.

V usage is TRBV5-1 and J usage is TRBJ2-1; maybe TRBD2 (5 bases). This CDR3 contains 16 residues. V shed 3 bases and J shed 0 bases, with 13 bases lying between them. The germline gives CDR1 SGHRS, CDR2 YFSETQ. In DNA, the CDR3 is TGCGCCAGCAGCTCCCCGGGATCGGGCTCCTACAATGAGCAGTTCTTC. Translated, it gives CASSSPGSGSYNEQFF. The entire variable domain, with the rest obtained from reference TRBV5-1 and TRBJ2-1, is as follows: KAGVTQTPRYLIKTRGQQVTLSCSPISGHRSVSWYQQTPGQGLQFLFEYFSETQRNKGNFPGRFSGRQFSNSRSEMNVSTLELGDSALYLCASSSPGSGSYNEQFFGPGTRLTVL.

As DNA, the CDR3 is TGTGCCAGCAGTGCAGGGTACACCGGGGAGCTGTTTTTT. This translates into CASSAGYTGELFF. The rearrangement uses TRBV2 and TRBJ2-2, with D maybe TRBD1 (5 bases). The CDR3 sequence is 13 residues long. V was shortened by 4 bases and J by 3 bases, with 6 bases between the two germline ends. CDR1 and CDR2 (germline): SNHLY, FYNNEI.

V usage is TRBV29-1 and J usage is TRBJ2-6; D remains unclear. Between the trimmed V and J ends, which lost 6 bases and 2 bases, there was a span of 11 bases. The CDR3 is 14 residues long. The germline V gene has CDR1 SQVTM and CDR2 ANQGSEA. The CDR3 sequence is CSVKETAGANVLTF. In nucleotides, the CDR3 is TGCAGCGTGAAAGAGACTGCTGGGGCCAACGTCCTGACTTTC.

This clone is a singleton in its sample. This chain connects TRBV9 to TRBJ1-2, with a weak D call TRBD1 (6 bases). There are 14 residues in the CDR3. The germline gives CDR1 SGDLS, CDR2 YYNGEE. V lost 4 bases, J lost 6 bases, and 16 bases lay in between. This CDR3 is CASSIKQGNHGYTF. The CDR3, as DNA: TGTGCCAGCAGCATAAAACAGGGAAACCATGGCTACACCTTC.

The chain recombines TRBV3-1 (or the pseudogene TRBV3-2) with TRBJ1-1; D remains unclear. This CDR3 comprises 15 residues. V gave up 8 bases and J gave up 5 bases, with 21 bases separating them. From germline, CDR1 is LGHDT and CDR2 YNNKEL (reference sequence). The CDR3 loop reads CASGKTVPWGTEAFF. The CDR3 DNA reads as TGTGCCAGCGGAAAGACGGTCCCGTGGGGTACTGAAGCTTTCTTT.

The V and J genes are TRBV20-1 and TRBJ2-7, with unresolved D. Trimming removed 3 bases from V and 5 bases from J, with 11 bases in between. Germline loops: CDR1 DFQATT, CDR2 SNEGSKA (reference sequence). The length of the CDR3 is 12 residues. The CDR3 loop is CSASVSPDEQYF. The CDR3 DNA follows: TGCAGTGCTAGTGTCTCCCCCGACGAGCAGTACTTC.

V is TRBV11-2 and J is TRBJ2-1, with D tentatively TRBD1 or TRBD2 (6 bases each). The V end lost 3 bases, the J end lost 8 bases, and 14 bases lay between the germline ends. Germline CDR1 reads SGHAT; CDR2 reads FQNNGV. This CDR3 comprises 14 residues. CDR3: CASSFRGAGYEQFF. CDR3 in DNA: TGTGCCAGCAGCTTTAGGGGGGCAGGGTATGAGCAGTTCTTC.

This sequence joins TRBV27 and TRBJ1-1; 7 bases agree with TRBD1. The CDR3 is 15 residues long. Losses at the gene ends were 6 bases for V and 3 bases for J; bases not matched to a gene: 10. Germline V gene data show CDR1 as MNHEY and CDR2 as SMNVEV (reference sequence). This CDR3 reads CASSKRQGMDTEAFF. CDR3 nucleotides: TGTGCCAGCAGCAAAAGACAGGGCATGGACACTGAAGCTTTCTTT.

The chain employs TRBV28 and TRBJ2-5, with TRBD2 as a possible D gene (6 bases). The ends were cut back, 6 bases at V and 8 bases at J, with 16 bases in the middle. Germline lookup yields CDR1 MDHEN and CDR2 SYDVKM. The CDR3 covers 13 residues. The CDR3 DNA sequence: TGTGCCAGCAGCCATAGCGGTTCCTACACCCAGTACTTC. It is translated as CASSHSGSYTQYF. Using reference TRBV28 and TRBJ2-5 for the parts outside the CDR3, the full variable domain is DVKVTQSSRYLVKRTGEKVFLECVQDMDHENMFWYRQDPGLGLRLIYFSYDVKMKEKGDIPEGYSVSREKKERFSLILESASTNQTSMYLCASSHSGSYTQYFGPGTRLLVL.

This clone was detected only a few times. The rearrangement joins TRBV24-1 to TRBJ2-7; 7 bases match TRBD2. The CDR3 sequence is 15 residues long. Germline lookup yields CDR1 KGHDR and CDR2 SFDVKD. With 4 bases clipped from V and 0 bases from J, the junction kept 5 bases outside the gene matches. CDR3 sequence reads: CATSDSERGSYEQYF. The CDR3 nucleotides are TGTGCCACCAGTGACTCCGAGCGGGGCTCCTACGAGCAGTACTTC.

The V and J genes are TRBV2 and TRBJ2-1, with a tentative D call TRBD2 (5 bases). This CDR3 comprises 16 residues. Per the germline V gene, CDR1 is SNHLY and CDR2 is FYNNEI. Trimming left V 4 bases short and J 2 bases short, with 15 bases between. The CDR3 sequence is CASSAKSGPAYNEQFF. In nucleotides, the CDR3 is TGTGCCAGCAGTGCCAAGAGCGGCCCTGCCTACAATGAGCAGTTCTTC.

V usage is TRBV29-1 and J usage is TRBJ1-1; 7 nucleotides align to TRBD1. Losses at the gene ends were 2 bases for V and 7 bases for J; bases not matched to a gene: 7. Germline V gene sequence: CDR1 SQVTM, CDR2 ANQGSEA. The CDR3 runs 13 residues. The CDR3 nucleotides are TGCAGCGTTGAACAAAGACAGGGTGATGAAGCTTTCTTT. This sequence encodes CSVEQRQGDEAFF.

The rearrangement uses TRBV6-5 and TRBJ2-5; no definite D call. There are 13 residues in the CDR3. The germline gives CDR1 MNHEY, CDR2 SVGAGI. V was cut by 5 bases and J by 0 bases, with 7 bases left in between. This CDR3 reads CASSLRYQETQYF. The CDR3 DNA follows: TGTGCCAGCAGTCTGCGCTACCAAGAGACCCAGTACTTC.

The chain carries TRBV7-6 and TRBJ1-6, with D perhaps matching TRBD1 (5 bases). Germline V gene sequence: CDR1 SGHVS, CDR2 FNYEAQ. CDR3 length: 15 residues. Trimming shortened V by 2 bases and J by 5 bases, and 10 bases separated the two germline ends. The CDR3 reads CASSLRQGHNSPLHF. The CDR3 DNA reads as TGTGCCAGCAGCTTACGCCAGGGCCATAATTCACCCCTCCACTTT.

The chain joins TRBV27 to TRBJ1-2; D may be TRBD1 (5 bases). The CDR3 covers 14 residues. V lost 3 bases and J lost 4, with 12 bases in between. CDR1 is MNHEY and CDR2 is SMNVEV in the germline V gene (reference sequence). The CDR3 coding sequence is TGTGCCAGCAGTTTTGCAGGGTACGCCTATGGCTACACCTTC. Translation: CASSFAGYAYGYTF.

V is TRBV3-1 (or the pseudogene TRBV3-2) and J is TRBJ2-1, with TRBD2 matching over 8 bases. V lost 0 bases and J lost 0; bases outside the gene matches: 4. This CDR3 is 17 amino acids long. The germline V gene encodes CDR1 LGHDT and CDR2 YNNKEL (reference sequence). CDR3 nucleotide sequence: TGTGCCAGCAGCCAAGATCCCCGGGAGGGCTCCTACAATGAGCAGTTCTTC. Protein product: CASSQDPREGSYNEQFF.

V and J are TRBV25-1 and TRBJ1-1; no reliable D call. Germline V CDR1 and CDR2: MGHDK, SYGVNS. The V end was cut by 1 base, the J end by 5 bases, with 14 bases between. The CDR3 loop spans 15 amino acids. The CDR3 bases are TGTGCCAGCAGTGAATTTGGGCTGGGTCGGACTGAAGCTTTCTTT. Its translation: CASSEFGLGRTEAFF.